One T cell receptor (beta chain) is described in this entry. What it binds is not known. Both 60 Vbeta primers and 13 Jbeta primers went into the PCR. Some clones are missing from TCRdb's copy, which holds only in-frame ones; the method was immunoSEQ multiplex PCR. The table has over 40,000 clones, roughly 73% seen once. The V segment lost 5 bases and the J segment 8 bases; nucleotides outside the gene matches: 6. Germline V lookup: CDR1 SEHNR, CDR2 FQNEAQ (reference sequence). The CDR3 contains 13 residues. The sample belongs to a study of cytomegalovirus exposure and HLA in healthy donors. Findings and limits, study-wide: Many donors carried some public TCRs, although rarity characterized most TCR sequences. A missense variant in DCLRE1C was later tied to TCR beta V- and J-gene trimming.

Sequencing input: PBMCs. The TCR was taken from a woman in her forties in good health and CMV-seropositive. The chain combines TRBV7-9 with TRBJ1-2; 9 bases line up with TRBD1. Written as DNA, the CDR3 is TGTGCCAGCAGCACTCGGGACAGGGAGGGCTACACCTTC. Its protein is CASSTRDREGYTF.